This is a list of T cell receptor beta chains from one sample in a study of T-cell memory formation after mild COVID-19. TCRdb re-called the 5' RACE reads with MiXCR, one entry per CDR3 protein. The sample contains hundreds of thousands of distinct CDR3 sequences, 15% to 20% of which appear only once. Material: PBMCs or a T cell subset sorted from them (not recorded which). These TCRs come from an adult woman who had mild COVID-19 (a few samples of this study predate the infection). Cell type and time point are not known. CDR3s include the opening cysteine and the closing phenylalanine or tryptophan. A D gene is named only where the DNA matches it firmly. Size is omitted from some rows. Given values are once, few, many or a class for expanded clones.

>TRBJ2-3|.|16|.|TRBV4-1
CASSQDYRGGADTQYF
TGCGCCAGCAGCCAAGATTATCGGGGTGGAGCAGATACGCAGTATTTT
>TRBJ2-3|.|14|.|TRBV15
CATSNRGDPDTQYF
TGTGCCACCAGCAATCGGGGAGACCCAGATACGCAGTATTTT
>TRBJ2-1|TRBD2|17|.|TRBV12-3/TRBV12-4
CASMGLAGSYGRNEQFF
TGTGCCAGCATGGGGCTAGCGGGCTCTTATGGGAGGAATGAGCAGTTCTTC
>TRBJ2-4|.|17|.|TRBV12-3/TRBV12-4
CASNTVPGIVAKNIQYF
TGTGCCAGCAATACCGTACCAGGGATTGTTGCCAAAAACATTCAGTACTTC
>TRBJ2-3|.|14|.|TRBV4-2
CASSQTGSTDTQYF
TGTGCCAGCAGCCAAACAGGTAGCACAGATACGCAGTATTTT
>TRBJ1-6|.|13|.|TRBV5-4
CASSFGRRESLHF
TGTGCCAGCAGCTTTGGGCGTCGAGAATCCCTCCACTTT
>TRBJ2-5|TRBD2|15|.|TRBV7-2
CASRPWGTSPPTQYF
TGTGCCAGCAGGCCCTGGGGGACTAGCCCCCCGACCCAGTACTTC
>TRBJ2-7|.|12|.|TRBV18
CASSLTSDEQYF
TGTGCCAGCTCACTAACTTCGGACGAGCAGTACTTC
>TRBJ2-2|.|16|many|TRBV11-2
CASSLPTRRRTGELFF
TGTGCCAGCAGCTTACCGACTAGACGGAGGACCGGGGAGCTGTTTTTT
>TRBJ2-7|TRBD1|14|.|TRBV5-1
CASSDVQGAYEQYF
TGCGCCAGCAGCGACGTACAGGGGGCGTACGAGCAGTACTTC
>TRBJ2-2|.|17|once|TRBV24-1
CATSGPYMITNTGELFF
TGTGCCACCAGTGGCCCTTACATGATTACGAACACCGGGGAGCTGTTTTTT
>TRBJ2-3|.|15|few|TRBV9
CASSVRGFNTDTQYF
TGTGCCAGCAGCGTAAGGGGGTTCAACACAGATACGCAGTATTTT
>TRBJ2-2|.|13|many|TRBV7-8
CASSLRRGGELFF
TGTGCCAGCAGCTTACGAAGGGGCGGGGAGCTGTTTTTT
>TRBJ2-7|TRBD1|16|few|TRBV19
CATSRGDRGFGDEQYF
TGTGCCACCAGCCGGGGGGACAGGGGATTTGGCGACGAGCAGTACTTC
>TRBJ2-1|.|15|.|TRBV24-1
CATSDAPGDYNEQFF
TGTGCCACCAGTGACGCGCCAGGGGATTACAATGAGCAGTTCTTC
>TRBJ2-1|TRBD2|17|.|TRBV12-3/TRBV12-4
CASSLPGGSGMANEQFF
TGTGCCAGCAGTCTCCCTGGGGGTAGCGGGATGGCAAATGAGCAGTTCTTC
>TRBJ2-2|TRBD2|17|few|TRBV7-6
CASSLNMGLTNTGELFF
TGTGCCAGCAGCTTAAATATGGGACTAACGAACACCGGGGAGCTGTTTTTT
>TRBJ2-2|.|14|.|TRBV7-2
CASSLVQHTGELFF
TGTGCCAGCAGCTTAGTTCAGCACACCGGGGAGCTGTTTTTT
>TRBJ2-7|TRBD2|14|.|TRBV6-5
CASSRLARGYEQYF
TGTGCCAGCAGTAGACTAGCGAGGGGCTACGAGCAGTACTTC
>TRBJ1-2|TRBD1|14|.|TRBV27
CASSPSTGVYGYTF
TGTGCCAGCAGTCCGAGTACAGGGGTTTATGGCTACACCTTC
>TRBJ1-1|.|15|once|TRBV7-9
CASSWGGRENTEAFF
TGTGCCAGCAGCTGGGGGGGCAGGGAGAACACTGAAGCTTTCTTT
>TRBJ2-5|.|14|.|TRBV5-1
CASSFWGAQETQYF
TGCGCCAGCAGCTTCTGGGGGGCCCAAGAGACCCAGTACTTC
>TRBJ2-7|.|17|.|TRBV7-9
CASSPIGGGQVPYEQYF
TGTGCCAGCAGCCCTATTGGGGGGGGACAGGTGCCCTACGAGCAGTACTTC
>TRBJ2-1|TRBD2|17|few|TRBV6-2/TRBV6-3
CASSYSRGLAGYNEQFF
TGTGCCAGCAGTTACTCGAGGGGACTAGCGGGCTACAATGAGCAGTTCTTC
>TRBJ1-2|.|13|.|TRBV12-3/TRBV12-4
CASSSGLLYGYTF
TGTGCCAGCAGTTCCGGACTGCTCTATGGCTACACCTTC
>TRBJ2-3|.|18|.|TRBV20-1
CSARDPPATRLSTDTQYF
TGCAGTGCTAGAGATCCCCCAGCCACTAGATTAAGCACAGATACGCAGTATTTT
>TRBJ2-7|TRBD2|14|.|TRBV4-1
CASSPWTSGGPLYF
TGCGCCAGCAGCCCATGGACTAGCGGGGGGCCACTTTACTTC
>TRBJ2-2|.|15|.|TRBV12-3/TRBV12-4
CASSTRGRYTGELFF
TGTGCCAGCAGTACCCGTGGCAGATACACCGGGGAGCTGTTTTTT
>TRBJ2-5|.|19|many|TRBV3-1
CASSQEREVTERVQETQYF
TGTGCCAGCAGCCAAGAGCGGGAAGTGACGGAACGAGTCCAAGAGACCCAGTACTTC
>TRBJ2-7|TRBD1|17|.|TRBV7-2
CASSFHLLRDSSYEQYF
TGTGCCAGCAGCTTTCACCTACTCCGGGACAGTTCCTACGAGCAGTACTTC
>TRBJ1-2|TRBD1|17|.|TRBV6-5
CASSYSGTGSPPYGYTF
TGTGCCAGCAGTTACTCTGGGACAGGGTCCCCTCCGTATGGCTACACCTTC
>TRBJ2-7|.|16|many|TRBV27
CASSLYETSNTYEQYF
TGTGCCAGCAGTTTATATGAGACATCCAACACCTACGAGCAGTACTTC
>TRBJ2-5|.|13|.|TRBV25-1
CASSESSRGDTYF
TGTGCCAGCAGTGAATCCTCGAGGGGAGATACGTACTTC
>TRBJ2-1|.|11|few|TRBV4-3
CASKQGYEQFF
TGCGCCAGCAAACAGGGTTATGAGCAGTTCTTC
>TRBJ2-7|.|12|.|TRBV6-6
CASKQEAREQYF
TGTGCCAGCAAGCAGGAAGCGCGTGAGCAGTACTTC
>TRBJ1-2|TRBD1|14|.|TRBV3-1
CASSQWTGEGGYTF
TGTGCCAGCAGCCAATGGACAGGGGAAGGTGGCTACACCTTC
>TRBJ1-1|.|14|few|TRBV5-6
CASSGTGWNTEAFF
TGTGCCAGCAGCGGGACCGGGTGGAACACTGAAGCTTTCTTT
>TRBJ2-3|.|13|.|TRBV10-3
CAISEGYTDTQYF
TGTGCCATCAGTGAGGGCTACACAGATACGCAGTATTTT
>TRBJ1-1|.|12|few|TRBV19
CASTRSNTEAFF
TGTGCCAGTACACGGTCCAACACTGAAGCTTTCTTT
>TRBJ2-7|TRBD2|13|few|TRBV29-1
CSVVLAGAYEQYF
TGCAGCGTTGTACTAGCGGGTGCCTACGAGCAGTACTTC
>TRBJ2-7|.|15|few|TRBV12-3/TRBV12-4
CASSIGWAARGEQYF
TGTGCCAGCAGTATTGGATGGGCGGCCAGGGGCGAGCAGTACTTC
>TRBJ1-4|.|15|few|TRBV5-8
CASSLPGWSGEKLFF
TGTGCCAGCAGCTTGCCGGGTTGGTCCGGTGAAAAACTGTTTTTT
>TRBJ1-5|.|12|few|TRBV12-3/TRBV12-4
CASQYRGEPQHF
TGTGCCAGCCAGTACAGAGGAGAGCCCCAGCATTTT
>TRBJ2-3|.|14|.|TRBV2
CASTEEGFPDTQYF
TGTGCCAGCACCGAAGAAGGGTTCCCAGATACGCAGTATTTT
>TRBJ2-5|.|12|.|TRBV6-1
CASSRQRETQYF
TGTGCCAGCAGCCGACAGAGGGAGACCCAGTACTTC
>TRBJ1-5|.|12|many|TRBV12-3/TRBV12-4
CASSFRDQPQHF
TGTGCCAGCAGCTTCAGGGATCAGCCCCAGCATTTT
>TRBJ1-1|.|12|few|TRBV29-1
CSSRGGVAEAFF
TGCAGCTCCCGGGGAGGGGTCGCTGAAGCTTTCTTT
>TRBJ2-1|TRBD1|14|.|TRBV20-1
CSVLWGTAKSEQFF
TGCAGTGTCCTCTGGGGGACAGCTAAGAGTGAGCAGTTCTTC
>TRBJ2-1|.|16|few|TRBV14
CASSQETYRGEPEQFF
TGTGCCAGCAGCCAAGAAACGTACCGAGGGGAACCTGAGCAGTTCTTC
>TRBJ2-5|.|16|.|TRBV7-3
CASSPSPRTTRETQYF
TGTGCCAGCAGCCCGTCGCCTAGGACTACGAGGGAGACCCAGTACTTC
>TRBJ2-3|.|17|few|TRBV7-9
CASSPRRIGLTADTQYF
TGTGCCAGCAGCCCGCGGCGTATCGGACTAACAGCAGATACGCAGTATTTT
>TRBJ2-2|.|15|few|TRBV12-3/TRBV12-4
CASSPWDINTGELFF
TGTGCCAGCAGTCCCTGGGACATCAACACCGGGGAGCTGTTTTTT
>TRBJ2-7|.|17|.|TRBV12-3/TRBV12-4
CASSLSYLRQVPYEQYF
TGTGCCAGCAGTTTGTCGTATCTGAGACAGGTCCCCTACGAGCAGTACTTC